This T cell receptor beta chain is from a study of T cells after yellow fever vaccination. Across the whole study: Low-cell-number fractions were prepared with SMART-Seq v4 Ultra Low Input.

A universal primer site and UMIs were added as TCR cDNA was made by 5'RACE template switching. TCRdb independently ran MiXCR on the 5' RACE reads; one entry per CDR3 protein. The data show approximately 550,000 distinct CDR3 sequences, with about 19% seen just once and roughly 13% held by the top ten. A note on this clonotype: What it recognizes is unknown.

Study-wide results and caveats: Within FACS-sorted repertoires, abundant clonotypes contaminating from the bulk population could be present. Overlap between CD4 and CD8 compartments was detected for a small share of clonotypes.

Here the sequenced sample was PBMCs, taken 15 days after the yellow fever booster vaccination. The source is a man between 25 and 39 years old who received the YFV17D yellow fever vaccine.

The chain's CDR3 is CSAKSINTQYF. The CDR3 DNA is TGCAGTGCTAAATCCATTAATACGCAGTATTTT. V is TRBV20-1 and J is TRBJ2-3, with unresolved D. Germline values: CDR1 DFQATT, CDR2 SNEGSKA (reference sequence). The germline V and J ends were trimmed by 4 bases and 7 bases, with 9 bases remaining between them. CDR3 length equals 11 residues.